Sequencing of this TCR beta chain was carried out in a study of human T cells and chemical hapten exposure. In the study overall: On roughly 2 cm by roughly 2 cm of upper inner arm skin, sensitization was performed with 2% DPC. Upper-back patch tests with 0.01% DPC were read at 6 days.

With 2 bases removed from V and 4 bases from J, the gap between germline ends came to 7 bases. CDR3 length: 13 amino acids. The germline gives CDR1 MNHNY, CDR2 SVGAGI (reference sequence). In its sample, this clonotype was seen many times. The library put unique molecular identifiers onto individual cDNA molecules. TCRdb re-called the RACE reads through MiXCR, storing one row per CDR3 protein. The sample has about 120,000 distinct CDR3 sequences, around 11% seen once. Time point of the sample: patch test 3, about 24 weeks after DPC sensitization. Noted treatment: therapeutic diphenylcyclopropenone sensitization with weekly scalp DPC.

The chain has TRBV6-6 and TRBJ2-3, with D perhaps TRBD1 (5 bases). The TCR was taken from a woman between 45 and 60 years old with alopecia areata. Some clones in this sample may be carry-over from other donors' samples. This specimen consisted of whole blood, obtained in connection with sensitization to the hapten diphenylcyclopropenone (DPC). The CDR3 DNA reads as TGTGCCAGCAGTTACATAGGGGCAGATACGCAGTATTTT. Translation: CASSYIGADTQYF.